These T cell receptor beta chains were read from a single sample in a study of OX40 agonist ivuxolimab in advanced cancers. Sequencing was performed with immunoSEQ multiplex PCR; in TCRdb, only in-frame clones are kept and a portion is missing. The sample consists of about 59,000 clones, approximately 87% of them appearing once. This sample comprised CD4+ or CD8+ T cells sorted from blood, obtained in a trial of the OX40 agonist ivuxolimab. The receptors originated from an adult with an advanced solid tumor such as melanoma, head and neck, liver or kidney cancer. Both conserved end residues are part of each CDR3. A D gene is named only where the DNA matches it firmly.

d_call j_call v_call cdr3_aa
TRBD1 TRBJ2-1 TRBV5-1 CASSSRTGNNEQFF
. TRBJ2-5 TRBV5-1 CASGRTGEGGETQYF
TRBD2 TRBJ2-3 TRBV30 CAWAQAGISKDTQYF
. TRBJ2-7 TRBV10-3 CAISERQWGYEQYF
TRBD1 TRBJ1-1 TRBV7-2 CASSRMDRGLAEAFF
TRBD1 TRBJ1-2 TRBV5-1 CASSTGQVPNYGYTF
. TRBJ2-6 TRBV12-5 CASGLVRSSGANVLTF
TRBD2 TRBJ2-5 TRBV2 CASKTSGGARRETQYF
TRBD2 TRBJ2-5 TRBV5-1 CASSRGTSGVWETQYF
. TRBJ1-1 TRBV19 CASSPYPIRRNTEAFF
. TRBJ1-1 TRBV5-4 CASSSWGGRMDTEAFF
TRBD1 TRBJ1-1 TRBV5-1 CASSSWDRANTEAFF
TRBD1 TRBJ2-7 TRBV9 CASSARDRASLYEQYF
TRBD2 TRBJ2-7 TRBV5-1 CASALAGAYEQYF
TRBD2 TRBJ2-1 TRBV29-1 CSCSGNPYNEQFF
TRBD2 TRBJ2-1 TRBV12-5 CASALGGDNEQFF
TRBD2 TRBJ2-1 TRBV5-4 CASSLPGSGYNEQFF
TRBD1 TRBJ1-4 TRBV9 CASSRSGGVPTNEKLFF
. TRBJ2-3 TRBV7-9 CASSSSGRSTDTQYF
TRBD2 TRBJ2-5 TRBV7-8 CASSLAGSGKETQYF
. TRBJ2-2 TRBV5-1 CASSFGVANTGELFF
TRBD1 TRBJ2-5 TRBV5-1 CASSLAGGARETQYF
. TRBJ2-3 TRBV5-1 CASSLFADTQYF
. TRBJ2-3 TRBV7-9 CASSSPPGGTDTQYF
TRBD1 TRBJ1-4 TRBV29-1 CSAGTANEKLFF
. TRBJ2-2 TRBV7-9 CASSNRLGTGELFF
TRBD1 TRBJ1-5 TRBV7-8 CASSLVGYRGSNQPQHF
. TRBJ1-4 TRBV5-1 CASSLGRSTREKLFF
TRBD1 TRBJ2-1 TRBV5-8 CASSFHPGQGSYNEQFF
TRBD1 TRBJ1-2 TRBV7-2 CASSFGTGLNYGYTF
TRBD1 TRBJ1-2 TRBV28 CAIIIGGGGYTF
. TRBJ1-2 TRBV27 CASTDRWGNYGYTF
. TRBJ2-3 TRBV10-2 CASSETGGADTQYF
. TRBJ2-2 TRBV6-6 CASSSYGTIDGELFF
. TRBJ1-1 TRBV9 CASSVDSLNTEAFF
TRBD1 TRBJ2-2 TRBV5-4 CASSRGQGNTGELFF
. TRBJ2-3 TRBV6-5 CASSYGRGDTQYF
TRBD2 TRBJ2-5 TRBV14 CASSQWLAGGPSWETQYF
. TRBJ2-2 TRBV5-1 CASSLLGNLNTGELFF
. TRBJ1-1 TRBV11-2 CASSFVGDTEAFF
. TRBJ2-3 TRBV30 CAWTITDTQYF
TRBD1 . TRBV7-2 CASSWRGQGPYEQYF
. TRBJ2-1 TRBV2 CASSEVGRGYNEQFF
. TRBJ2-1 TRBV7-2 CASSRYSGLTYNEQFF
. TRBJ2-3 TRBV7-2 CASSLDSNRIDF